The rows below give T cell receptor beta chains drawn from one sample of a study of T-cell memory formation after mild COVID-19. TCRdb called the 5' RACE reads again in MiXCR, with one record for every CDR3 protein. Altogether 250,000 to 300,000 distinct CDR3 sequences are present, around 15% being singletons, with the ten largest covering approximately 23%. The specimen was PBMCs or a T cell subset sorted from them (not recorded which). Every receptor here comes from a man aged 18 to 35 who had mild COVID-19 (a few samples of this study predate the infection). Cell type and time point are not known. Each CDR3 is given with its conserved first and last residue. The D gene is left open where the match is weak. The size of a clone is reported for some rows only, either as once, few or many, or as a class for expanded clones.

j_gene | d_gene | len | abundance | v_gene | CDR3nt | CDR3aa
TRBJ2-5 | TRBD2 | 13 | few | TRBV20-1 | TGCAGTGCTAGCGGGGGGGCAAAAGAGACCCAGTACTTC | CSASGGAKETQYF
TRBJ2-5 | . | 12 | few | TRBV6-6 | TGTGCCAGCAGCCCGTCCCCAGAGACCCAGTACTTC | CASSPSPETQYF
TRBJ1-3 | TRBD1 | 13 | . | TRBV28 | TGTGCCAGCGAGACAGGGCCGGGAAACACCATATATTTT | CASETGPGNTIYF
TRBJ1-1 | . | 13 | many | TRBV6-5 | TGTGCCAGCAGTTCCGCTCCGAACACTGAAGCTTTCTTT | CASSSAPNTEAFF
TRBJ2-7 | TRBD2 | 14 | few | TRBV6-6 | TGTGCCAGCAGTTATCAAAGCGGGGCTTACGAGCAGTACTTC | CASSYQSGAYEQYF
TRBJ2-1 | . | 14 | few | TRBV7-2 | TGTGCCAGCAGCTTAGCGCTCCGGAGGCATGAGCAGTTCTTC | CASSLALRRHEQFF
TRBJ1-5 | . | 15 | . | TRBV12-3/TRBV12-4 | TGTGCCAGCAGTTGGGCCTGGACGGGCAATCAGCCCCAGCATTTT | CASSWAWTGNQPQHF
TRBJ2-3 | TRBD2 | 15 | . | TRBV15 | TGTGCCACCAGCCTAAAAGCGGGGGGCACAGATACGCAGTATTTT | CATSLKAGGTDTQYF
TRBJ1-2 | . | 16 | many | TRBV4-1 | TGCGCCAGCAGCCCCAGTACAGGGAGGGAGAGCTATCGCTACACCTTC | CASSPSTGRESYRYTF
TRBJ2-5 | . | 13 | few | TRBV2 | TGTGCCAGCAGTGAGCAGAGTGTGGAGACCCAGTACTTC | CASSEQSVETQYF
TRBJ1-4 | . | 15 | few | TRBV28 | TGTGCCAGCTGGCCCAGGACGTTGAAACCAGTAAAACTGTTTTTT | CASWPRTLKPVKLFF
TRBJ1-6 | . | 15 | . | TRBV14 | TGTGCCAGCAGCCAAGTCGTACAGTTAAATTCACCCCTCCACTTT | CASSQVVQLNSPLHF
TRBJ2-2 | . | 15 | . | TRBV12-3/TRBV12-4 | TGTGCCAGCAGTCCTTGGACAGTTTCCACCGGGGAGCTGTTTTTT | CASSPWTVSTGELFF
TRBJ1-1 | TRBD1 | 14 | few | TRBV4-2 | TGTGCCAGCAGCCAAGGGGGGGACAGGGCTGAAGCTTTCTTT | CASSQGGDRAEAFF
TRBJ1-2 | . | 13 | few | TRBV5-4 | TGTGCCAGCAGCTTGTCAGGGAACTATGGCTACACCTTC | CASSLSGNYGYTF
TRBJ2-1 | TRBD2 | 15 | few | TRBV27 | TGTGCCAGCAGTCCGACTAGCGGGGGTGGCAATGAGCAGTTCTTC | CASSPTSGGGNEQFF
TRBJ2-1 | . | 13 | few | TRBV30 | TGTGCCTGGGCCTCGGGCTCCTACAATGAGCAGTTCTTC | CAWASGSYNEQFF
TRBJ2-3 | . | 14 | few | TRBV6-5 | TGTGCCAGCAGTTACGGGGGGCCTGCAGATACGCAGTATTTT | CASSYGGPADTQYF
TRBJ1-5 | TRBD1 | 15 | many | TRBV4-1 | TGCGCCAGCAGCCCCGGGGACAGGGGGTATCAGCCCCAGCATTTT | CASSPGDRGYQPQHF
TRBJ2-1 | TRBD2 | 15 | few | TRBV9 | TGTGCCAGCAGCGTAGTAGGACTAGCGTACAATGAGCAGTTCTTC | CASSVVGLAYNEQFF
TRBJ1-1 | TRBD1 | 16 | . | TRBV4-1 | TGCGCCAGCAGCCAAGATTGGAGCGCAGGGGGGACTGAAGCTTTCTTT | CASSQDWSAGGTEAFF
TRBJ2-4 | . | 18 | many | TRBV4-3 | TGCGCCAGCAGCCAAGTAAGGGGTCGAAGAGGGGCGGTAGACATTCAGTACTTC | CASSQVRGRRGAVDIQYF
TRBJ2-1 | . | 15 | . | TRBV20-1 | TGCAGTGCTAGAGAACCGGGACTCTCCTACAATGAGCAGTTCTTC | CSAREPGLSYNEQFF
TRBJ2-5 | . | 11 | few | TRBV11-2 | TGTGCCAGCAGCTCTACCCTGGCCCAGTACTTC | CASSSTLAQYF
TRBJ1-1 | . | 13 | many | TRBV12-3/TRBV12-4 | TGTGCCAGCACCCTTCTGGGGAACACTGAAGCTTTCTTT | CASTLLGNTEAFF
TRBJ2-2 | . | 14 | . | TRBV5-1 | TGCGCCAGCAGCTTTACGTCCCACACCGGGGAGCTGTTTTTT | CASSFTSHTGELFF
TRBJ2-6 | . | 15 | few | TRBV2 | TGTGCCAGCAGCCCCGAGAAATCTGGGGCCAACGTCCTGACTTTC | CASSPEKSGANVLTF
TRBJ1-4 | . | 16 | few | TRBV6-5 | TGTGCCAGCAGTTACTCAGTCCCGGGGAGTAGTGAAAAACTGTTTTTT | CASSYSVPGSSEKLFF
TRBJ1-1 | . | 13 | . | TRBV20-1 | TGCAGTGCTAGCAGGGACATGAACACTGAAGCTTTCTTT | CSASRDMNTEAFF
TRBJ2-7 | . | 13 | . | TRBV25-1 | TGTGCCCGGCTGATGGTGAGCTCCTACGAGCAGTACTTC | CARLMVSSYEQYF
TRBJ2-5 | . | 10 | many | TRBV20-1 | TGCAGTGCATGGAGGGAGACCCAGTACTTC | CSAWRETQYF
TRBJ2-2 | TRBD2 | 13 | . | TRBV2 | TGTGCCAGCCTCGGACTAGCGACCGGGGAGCTGTTTTTT | CASLGLATGELFF
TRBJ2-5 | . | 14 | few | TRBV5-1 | TGCGCCAGCAGCCCGACAGACAGAGAGAGTACCCAGTACTTC | CASSPTDRESTQYF
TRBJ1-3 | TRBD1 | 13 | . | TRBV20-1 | TGCAGTGCTAGACAGGGGGCTCGAAACACCATATATTTT | CSARQGARNTIYF
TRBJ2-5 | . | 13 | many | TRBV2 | TGTGCCAGCACCAGACAGACCCAAGAGACCCAGTACTTC | CASTRQTQETQYF
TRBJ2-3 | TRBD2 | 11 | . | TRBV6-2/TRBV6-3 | TGTGCCAGCAGTTACCCGGGACTAGCGCGTTTT | CASSYPGLARF
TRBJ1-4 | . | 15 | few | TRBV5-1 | TGCGCCAGCACCCCGGGACTCCGGAGAGGCGAAAAACTGTTTTTT | CASTPGLRRGEKLFF
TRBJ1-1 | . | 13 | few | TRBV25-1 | TGTGCCAGCGGAAAATCGGGAAACACTGAAGCTTTCTTT | CASGKSGNTEAFF
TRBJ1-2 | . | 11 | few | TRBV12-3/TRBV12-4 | TGTGCCAGCCTTTTCTCTGCTGGCTACACCTTC | CASLFSAGYTF
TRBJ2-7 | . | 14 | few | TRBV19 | TGTGCCAGTAGTATAGTCGCGGGCGTCAACGAGCAGTACTTC | CASSIVAGVNEQYF
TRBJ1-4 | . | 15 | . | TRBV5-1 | TGCGCCAGCAGCTTGGACTTCAGGGTAAACGAAAAACTGTTTTTT | CASSLDFRVNEKLFF
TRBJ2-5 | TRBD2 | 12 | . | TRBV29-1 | TGCAGCGTAGGACTAGTCCAAGAGACCCAGTACTTC | CSVGLVQETQYF